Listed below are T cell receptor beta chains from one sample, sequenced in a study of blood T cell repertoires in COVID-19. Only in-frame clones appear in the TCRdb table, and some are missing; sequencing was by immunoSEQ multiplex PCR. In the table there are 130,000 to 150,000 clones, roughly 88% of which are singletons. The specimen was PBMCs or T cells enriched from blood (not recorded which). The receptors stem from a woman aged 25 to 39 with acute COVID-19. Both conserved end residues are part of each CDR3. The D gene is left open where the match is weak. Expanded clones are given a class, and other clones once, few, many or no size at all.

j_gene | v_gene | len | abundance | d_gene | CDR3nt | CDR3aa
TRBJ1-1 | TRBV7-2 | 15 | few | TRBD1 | TGTGCCAGCAGCTTAGCGACAGGGGGCGTCACTGAAGCTTTCTTT | CASSLATGGVTEAFF
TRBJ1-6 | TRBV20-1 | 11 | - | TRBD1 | TGCAGTGCGAGAGACAGGGGAACCCTCCACTTT | CSARDRGTLHF
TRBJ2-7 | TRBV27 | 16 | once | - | TGTGCCAGCAGTTTTTCAGAGGGGGAGGGCTCCTACGAGCAGTACTTC | CASSFSEGEGSYEQYF
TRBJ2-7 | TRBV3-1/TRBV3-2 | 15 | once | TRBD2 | TGTGCCAGCAGCCGCCTTCTAGCGGGAGCCTACGAGCAGTACTTC | CASSRLLAGAYEQYF
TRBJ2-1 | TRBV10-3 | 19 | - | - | TGTGCCATCAGTGAGTTCTCCCCAAGCGACAGGAGCTCCTACAATGAGCAGTTCTTC | CAISEFSPSDRSSYNEQFF
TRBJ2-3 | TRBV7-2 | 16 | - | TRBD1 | TGTGCCAGCAGCATAACCGGGACAGGGGGCCGAGATACGCAGTATTTT | CASSITGTGGRDTQYF
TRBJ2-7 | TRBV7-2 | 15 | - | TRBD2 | TGTGCCAGCAGCTTAGCGCCTAGCGGGAGGAACGAGCAGTACTTC | CASSLAPSGRNEQYF
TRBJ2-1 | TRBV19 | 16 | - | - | TGTGCCACGACCGAAAGGGGGTCTAGCTCCTACAATGAGCAGTTCTTC | CATTERGSSSYNEQFF
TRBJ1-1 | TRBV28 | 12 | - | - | TGTGCCAGCAGTTTCACTCCCACTGAAGCTTTCTTT | CASSFTPTEAFF
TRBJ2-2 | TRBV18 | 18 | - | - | TGTGCCAGCTCAAGAATTCGGGGATCGGGAACAAACACCGGGGAGCTGTTTTTT | CASSRIRGSGTNTGELFF
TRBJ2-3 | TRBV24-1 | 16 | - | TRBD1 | TGTGCCACCAGTGATTTTGGACAGGGGGCGAAAGATACGCAGTATTTT | CATSDFGQGAKDTQYF
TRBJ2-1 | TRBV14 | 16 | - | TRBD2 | TGTGCCAGCAGCCAAGTGGGCGGGAGAACCTACAATGAGCAGTTCTTC | CASSQVGGRTYNEQFF
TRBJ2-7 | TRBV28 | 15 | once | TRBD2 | TGTGCCAGCAGTGGGGCTCTAGCGGGCTCCTACGAGCAGTACTTC | CASSGALAGSYEQYF
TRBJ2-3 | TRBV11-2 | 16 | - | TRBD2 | TGTGCCAGCAGCCCCCAACCGGGACTAGCGGGAGGGCCGCAGTATTTT | CASSPQPGLAGGPQYF
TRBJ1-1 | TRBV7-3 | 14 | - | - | TGTGCCAGCAGCTTAGGAGGGGATGACACTGAAGCTTTCTTT | CASSLGGDDTEAFF
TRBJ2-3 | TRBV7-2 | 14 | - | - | TGTGCCAGCAGCTTCACGGGAGGCACAGATACGCAGTATTTT | CASSFTGGTDTQYF
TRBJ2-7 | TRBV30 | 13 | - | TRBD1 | TGTGCCTGGAGAACGACAGGGACCTACGAGCAGTACTTC | CAWRTTGTYEQYF
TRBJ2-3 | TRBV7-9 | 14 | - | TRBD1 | TGTGCCAGCAGCCCAGGGGGAATGACAGATACGCAGTATTTT | CASSPGGMTDTQYF
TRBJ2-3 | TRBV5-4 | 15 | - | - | TGTGCCAGCAGCTTGGGTCGGGGGATTACAGATACGCAGTATTTT | CASSLGRGITDTQYF